One and the same sample provided the 15 T cell receptor beta chains below, sequenced in a study of technical replicates of blood from a few donors. Sequencing used immunoSEQ multiplex PCR; TCRdb keeps in-frame clones, though not all of them. The repertoire holds some 83,000 clones, with roughly 92% as singletons. Input material: T cells isolated from PBMCs. The origin of the receptors is a human donor in good health.

This chain uses TRBV4-1 with TRBJ1-5; D call uncertain. Trimming removed 1 base at V and 7 bases at J, with 14 bases between. The germline CDR1 and CDR2 sequences are MGHRA and YSYEKL. The CDR3 runs 15 residues. CDR3 nucleotides: TGCGCCAGCAGCCAAGGTATTCCGGGAGGCCAGCCCCAGCATTTT. This codes for CASSQGIPGGQPQHF.

The chain joins TRBV19 to TRBJ2-3; D possibly corresponds to TRBD1 (6 bases). Germline lookup yields CDR1 LNHDA and CDR2 SQIVND (reference sequence). The CDR3 runs to 14 residues. Trimming left V 4 bases short and J 6 bases short, with 14 bases between. The CDR3 DNA reads as TGTGCCAGTAGTAAACTCCAGGGGATGGATACGCAGTATTTT. Protein product: CASSKLQGMDTQYF.

The chain links TRBV7-9 to TRBJ2-7; tentatively, D is TRBD1 (6 bases). Germline lookup yields CDR1 SEHNR and CDR2 FQNEAQ (reference sequence). V lost 4 bases, J lost 2 bases, and 15 bases lay in between. There are 15 residues in the CDR3. The CDR3 sequence: CASSYSTGPTYEQYF. In DNA form, the CDR3 reads TGTGCCAGCAGCTACAGTACAGGGCCGACCTACGAGCAGTACTTC.

V gene TRBV9 combines with J gene TRBJ1-2, with a weak D call TRBD1 (6 bases). CDR1 and CDR2 from the germline V gene are SGDLS and YYNGEE. V gave up 4 bases and J gave up 4 bases, with 23 bases separating them. The length of the CDR3 is 17 residues. The CDR3 spells CASSPFEGGGFVYGYTF. The CDR3 coding sequence is TGTGCCAGCAGCCCCTTTGAGGGGGGAGGGTTCGTCTATGGCTACACCTTC. The full variable domain, with the rest looked up from reference TRBV9 and TRBJ1-2, is DSGVTQTPKHLITATGQRVTLRCSPRSGDLSVYWYQQSLDQGLQFLIQYYNGEERAKGNILERFSAQQFPDLHSELNLSSLELGDSALYFCASSPFEGGGFVYGYTFGSGTRLTVV.

This chain uses TRBV28 with TRBJ1-1; D possibly corresponds to TRBD1 (5 bases). The CDR3 is made up of 16 amino acids. Germline lookup yields CDR1 MDHEN and CDR2 SYDVKM. The V end lost 3 bases, the J end lost 3 bases, and 17 bases lay between the germline ends. The CDR3 region has the DNA TGTGCCAGCAGTTTGATCGGTCTGGGGCTGGACACTGAAGCTTTCTTT. Protein sequence: CASSLIGLGLDTEAFF.

The J gene is TRBJ2-7, the V gene TRBV18; tentatively, D is TRBD2 (6 bases). Germline V gene lookup returns CDR1 KGHSH and CDR2 LQKENI. V gave up 1 base and J gave up 0 bases, with 10 bases separating them. CDR3 size: 15 residues. The CDR3 spells CASSPRQGGSYEQYF. The CDR3, as DNA: TGTGCCAGCTCACCACGGCAGGGAGGCTCCTACGAGCAGTACTTC. The full variable domain, rest sourced from reference TRBV18 and TRBJ2-7, is NAGVMQNPRHLVRRRGQEARLRCSPMKGHSHVYWYRQLPEEGLKFMVYLQKENIIDESGMPKERFSAEFPKEGPSILRIQQVVRGDSAAYFCASSPRQGGSYEQYFGPGTRLTVT.

The rearrangement uses TRBV2 and TRBJ1-2, with a tentative D call TRBD1 (5 bases). Germline values: CDR1 SNHLY, CDR2 FYNNEI. The ends were cut back, 10 bases at V and 4 bases at J, with 28 bases in the middle. The CDR3 extends over 17 amino acids. The CDR3 protein is CATPDQGSRLRSYGYTF. The CDR3 region has the DNA TGTGCCACACCGGACCAGGGCAGCCGACTTAGGAGCTATGGCTACACCTTC.

The rearrangement uses TRBV28 and TRBJ1-1; 10 nucleotides match TRBD1. Germline CDR1 and CDR2: MDHEN and SYDVKM. V lost 6 bases to trimming and J lost 0 bases; unmatched junction nucleotides: 7. This CDR3 has 16 amino acids. The CDR3 DNA sequence: TGTGCCAGCAGGCCCGGGACAGGGGCGATGAACACTGAAGCTTTCTTT. Protein product: CASRPGTGAMNTEAFF.

In DNA form, the CDR3 reads TGTGCCAGCTCACCCGTTTTTCAGGGCCTAGGTGAAAAACTGTTTTTT. Protein: CASSPVFQGLGEKLFF. This chain connects TRBV18 to TRBJ1-4, with D perhaps TRBD1 (5 bases). CDR3 size: 16 residues. Germline V CDR1 and CDR2: KGHSH, LQKENI. V was clipped by 3 bases and J by 7 bases, with 18 bases between them.

The rearrangement uses TRBV7-9 and TRBJ2-3; 11 positions agree with TRBD2. V lost 8 bases to trimming and J lost 7 bases; unmatched junction nucleotides: 8. Per germline, CDR1 SEHNR and CDR2 FQNEAQ (reference sequence). This CDR3 spans 14 amino acids. Here the CDR3 reads CASGLAGGLHTQYF. DNA for the CDR3: TGTGCCAGCGGGCTAGCGGGAGGCCTTCATACGCAGTATTTT.

The chain uses TRBV14 and TRBJ2-7, with a possible D match to TRBD1 (6 bases). This CDR3 spans 13 amino acids. Trimming took off 4 bases at V and 3 bases at J, with 10 bases between the two ends. Germline values: CDR1 SGHDN, CDR2 FVKESK. The chain's CDR3 is CASSRGTNYEQYF. In DNA form, the CDR3 reads TGTGCCAGCAGCCGTGGGACAAACTACGAGCAGTACTTC. The entire variable domain, with the rest obtained from reference TRBV14 and TRBJ2-7, is as follows: EAGVTQFPSHSVIEKGQTVTLRCDPISGHDNLYWYRRVMGKEIKFLLHFVKESKQDESGMPNNRFLAERTGGTYSTLKVQPAELEDSGVYFCASSRGTNYEQYFGPGTRLTVT.

The chain uses TRBV7-2 and TRBJ2-5, with 9 bases that match TRBD2. J lost 4 bases, V lost 3 bases, and 6 bases had no gene match. This CDR3 is 15 amino acids long. Germline V gene sequence: CDR1 SGHTA, CDR2 FQGNSA. The CDR3 DNA follows: TGTGCCAGCAGCTTCGGCCAACTAGCGGGAGAGACCCAGTACTTC. It translates to CASSFGQLAGETQYF.

This rearrangement joins TRBV6-1 to TRBJ2-7; the D gene is possibly TRBD1 (5 bases). The germline gives CDR1 MNHNS, CDR2 SASEGT. The germline V and J ends were trimmed by 6 bases and 4 bases, with 10 bases remaining between them. The CDR3 extends over 12 amino acids. This CDR3 reads CASRSDSYEQYF. The CDR3 nucleotides are TGTGCCAGCAGGAGTGACAGTTACGAGCAGTACTTC.

This sequence joins TRBV20-1 and TRBJ2-7, with 7 bases that match TRBD1. The germline CDR1 and CDR2 sequences are DFQATT and SNEGSKA (reference sequence). This CDR3 spans 11 amino acids. Trimming took 7 bases from V and 6 from J; bases not matched to a gene: 6. CDR3 sequence reads: CSGDRDLEQYF. The CDR3 DNA follows: TGCAGTGGAGACAGGGACCTCGAGCAGTACTTC.

The chain combines TRBV15 with TRBJ2-1, with D possibly TRBD2 on 6 matching bases. With 5 bases removed from V and 1 base from J, the gap between germline ends came to 9 bases. This CDR3 region has 14 residues. The germline V gene encodes CDR1 LNHNV and CDR2 YYDKDF (reference sequence). As DNA, the CDR3 is TGTGCCACCAGCTACGGGAGTTCCTACAATGAGCAGTTCTTC. This translates into CATSYGSSYNEQFF.